This T cell receptor (beta chain) stems from a study of monozygotic twins with inflammatory bowel disease. This CDR3 has 18 residues. Per germline, CDR1 SGHTA and CDR2 FQGTGA. Notes on the study in general: IBD patients, compared with healthy twins, shared fewer clonotypes with others (especially with disease activity). Healthy co-twins, by inverse Simpson, had higher TCRbeta diversity than their siblings with IBD. Repertoire similarity did not differ between concordant and discordant twins, perhaps due to limited power.

Concerning this clonotype: As yet, its antigen is unknown.

TCRdb re-called the 5' RACE reads, yielding one record per CDR3 amino acid sequence without DNA. Its clone listing holds under 45,000 distinct CDR3 sequences. The specimen was blood. This TCR derives from a human donor with ulcerative colitis or Crohn's disease, or a healthy co-twin of an affected twin (not recorded which). V gene TRBV7-3 combines with J gene TRBJ2-1; TCRdb lists TRBD1, though no DNA is available to test this call. CDR3 amino acids: CASSLTNAAAHSYNEQFF.